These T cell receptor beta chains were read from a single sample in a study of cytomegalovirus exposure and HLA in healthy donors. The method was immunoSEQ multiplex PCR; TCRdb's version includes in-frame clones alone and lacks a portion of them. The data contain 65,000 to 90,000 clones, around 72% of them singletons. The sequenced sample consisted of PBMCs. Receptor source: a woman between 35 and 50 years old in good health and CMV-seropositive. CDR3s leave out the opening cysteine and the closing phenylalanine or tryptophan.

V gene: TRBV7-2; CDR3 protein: ASSPQVGGRGTEAF
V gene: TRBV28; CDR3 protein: ASIPGGRFEAF
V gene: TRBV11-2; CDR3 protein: ASSAGDQPQH
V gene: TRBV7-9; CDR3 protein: ASSPFDGGSGWSEQF
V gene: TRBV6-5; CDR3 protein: AARDNYNSPLH
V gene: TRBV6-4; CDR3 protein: ASRAGRSGNEQF
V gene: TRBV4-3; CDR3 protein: ASSQVTLTGELF
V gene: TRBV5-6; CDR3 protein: ASSLAATKNIQY
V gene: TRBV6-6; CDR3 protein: ASSYSRGITEAF
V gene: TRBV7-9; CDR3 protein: ASSHQGEQPQH
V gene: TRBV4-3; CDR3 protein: ASSQEAGGPRKQY
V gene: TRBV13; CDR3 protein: ASSLLSWGRENTEAF
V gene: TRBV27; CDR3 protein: ASGWQGNHEQY
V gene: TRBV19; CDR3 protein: ASSIGQAGGGRWQF
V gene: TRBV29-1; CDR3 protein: SALSSWGLHTEAF
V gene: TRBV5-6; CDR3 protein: ASSSNRVRVGPYEQY
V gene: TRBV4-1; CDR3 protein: ASSPGQGNTEAF
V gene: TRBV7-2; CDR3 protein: ASSPRTSGFSNQPQH
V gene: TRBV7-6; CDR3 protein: ASSLVKGQGSNEKLF
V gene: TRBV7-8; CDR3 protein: ASSWGTSGSSYNEQF
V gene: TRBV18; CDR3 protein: ASSPTGASTDTQY
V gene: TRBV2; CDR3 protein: ASSVDRGVYEQY
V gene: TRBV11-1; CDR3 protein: ASSLLRDRGHEQY
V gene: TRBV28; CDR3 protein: ASSPPDRGQETQY